This is a list of T cell receptor beta chains from one sample in a study of CXCR3-negative and CXCR3-positive naive CD8 T cells. One entry per CDR3 protein, without DNA, is what TCRdb gives after re-calling the 5' RACE reads. The sample table sets out 45,000 to 65,000 distinct CDR3 sequences. The sequencing input was naive CXCR3- CD8+ T cells from blood. The receptor set was obtained from a human donor in good health. Some clones in this sample may be carry-over from other donors' samples. The CDR3 runs from the conserved cysteine through the conserved F or W. A row's size may be missing; if present it is once, few, many or a size class.

v_call	clone_size	j_call	cdr3_aa
TRBV28	NA	TRBJ2-2	CASSPAPSGELFF
TRBV7-6	NA	TRBJ1-1	CASSPQGIDTEAFF
TRBV29-1	NA	TRBJ1-1	CSVPGRPNTEAFF
TRBV29-1	NA	TRBJ2-1	CSVETGTGMFNEQFF
TRBV20-1	NA	TRBJ2-5	CSAREWRESRETQYF
TRBV20-1	NA	TRBJ2-7	CSAWTSGGVEQYF
TRBV2	NA	TRBJ2-2	CASRTDSDNTGELFF
TRBV28	NA	TRBJ2-3	CASSLLAGGDTQYF
TRBV5-1	NA	TRBJ1-4	CASSLEAGERSTTNEKLFF
TRBV6-6	NA	TRBJ1-1	CASSYSANTEAFF
TRBV29-1	NA	TRBJ2-5	CSVGSEVLGVQETQYF
TRBV6-4	NA	TRBJ1-6	CASSAGENSPLHF
TRBV9	NA	TRBJ2-4	CASSPVDGTLAKNIQYF
TRBV7-2	NA	TRBJ2-1	CASSLAQRETTYGEQFF
TRBV20-1	NA	TRBJ1-1	CSASATDREVEAFF
TRBV25-1	NA	TRBJ2-7	CASSRGGIYEQYF
TRBV29-1	NA	TRBJ1-1	CSVEGREFGAAFF
TRBV14	NA	TRBJ2-2	CASSPEGGPRLTGELFF
TRBV2	NA	TRBJ2-1	CATSRDSSYNEQFF
TRBV20-1	NA	TRBJ2-1	CSARRAVDSYNEQFF
TRBV7-9	NA	TRBJ2-7	CASSLSGSLYEQYF
TRBV20-1	NA	TRBJ2-3	CSVTGRDPGLVDTQYF
TRBV7-2	NA	TRBJ2-7	CASSLGGQGNYEQYF
TRBV4-3	NA	TRBJ2-7	CASSPRINYEQYF
TRBV7-9	NA	TRBJ1-1	CASSLEGVGYAYTEAFF
TRBV7-6	NA	TRBJ2-7	CASSLAQGFGYEQYF
TRBV28	NA	TRBJ2-7	CASSPVTETIYEQYF
TRBV27	NA	TRBJ2-7	CASSFGQRPYEQYF
TRBV28	NA	TRBJ1-5	CASSLRASTGPGPQHF
TRBV5-6	NA	TRBJ1-1	CASSLVGLQGRTEAFF
TRBV5-6	NA	TRBJ2-5	CASSHGIGLGVETQYF
TRBV5-8	NA	TRBJ1-4	CASSWGQHNEKLFF
TRBV4-3	NA	TRBJ1-1	CASSQDSRGPNTEAFF
TRBV12-5	NA	TRBJ2-3	CASGSAGATDTQYF
TRBV11-2	NA	TRBJ2-5	CASSTRVGPLQETQYF
TRBV29-1	NA	TRBJ2-5	CSVEGTGGLQETQYF
TRBV6-2/TRBV6-3	NA	TRBJ2-2	CASSDRGLAGAGELFF
TRBV28	NA	TRBJ2-2	CASSTSNTGELFF
TRBV6-2/TRBV6-3	NA	TRBJ2-1	CASKGAEWGVHEQFF
TRBV2	NA	TRBJ2-3	CASSAGGLHTDTQYF
TRBV10-3	NA	TRBJ2-7	CAISERSEQYF
TRBV3-1	NA	TRBJ1-5	CASSQDLAGDQPQHF
TRBV29-1	NA	TRBJ2-7	CSVGTSGRAYEQYF
TRBV28	NA	TRBJ2-7	CASSTTYEQYF
TRBV9	NA	TRBJ2-5	CASSGGGEQETQYF
TRBV25-1	NA	TRBJ2-7	CASSDLGSHYEQYF
TRBV29-1	medium-sized	TRBJ2-5	CSVATQGPETQYF
TRBV3-1	NA	TRBJ2-1	CASSLDSSLYNEQFF
TRBV7-9	NA	TRBJ1-1	CASSSPRGAGTEAFF
TRBV2	NA	TRBJ2-1	CASSGTTYNEQFF
TRBV7-9	NA	TRBJ2-7	CASSIGTNPYEQYF
TRBV5-1	NA	TRBJ2-3	CASSWGSSTDTQYF
TRBV4-3	NA	TRBJ2-7	CASSQHGGRAYEQYF
TRBV7-9	NA	TRBJ2-3	CASSYGTSGRSDDTQYF
TRBV5-1	NA	TRBJ2-5	CASSLSGETQYF
TRBV7-6	NA	TRBJ2-1	CASSLGGRLADNEQFF
TRBV7-2	NA	TRBJ1-1	CASSLGGPEAFF
TRBV18	NA	TRBJ1-4	CASSPTGGLGEKLFF
TRBV28	NA	TRBJ2-5	CASTTLSGGRAQETQYF
TRBV29-1	NA	TRBJ2-2	CSVEAFGELVF